Described below is a single T cell receptor (beta chain) sequence and its context. Antigen: not known. Original data processing: As immunoSEQ supplied junction-only sequences (without quality scores), filtering differed. TCRdb keeps only in-frame clones here, not all; method: immunoSEQ multiplex PCR. Clonal size and the V and J genes are those of that table, whereas D and trimming came from the DNA. This sample carries about 2.4 million clones, roughly 93% of them seen once, and the ten largest clones take about 0.34%. From germline, CDR1 is GTSNPN and CDR2 SVGIG (reference sequence). The CDR3 loop spans 14 amino acids. Trimming pared 0 bases from V and 0 bases from J, leaving 8 bases between. These data are taken from a study of shared clonotypes between healthy human individuals. General study points: When naive CD4 clonotypes were compared across a few donors, around 5% were shared.

This chain connects TRBV30 to TRBJ1-2; TRBD1 might be the D (5 bases). The specimen sequenced was naive CD4+ T cells from PBMCs. Sample subset: CD45RA+ positively selected. The source of this sequence is a man aged 18 to 35 in good health. Some clones in this sample may be carry-over from other donors' samples. CDR3 nucleotide sequence: TGTGCCTGGAGTGTACAGGTACCTAACTATGGCTACACCTTC. Its protein product is CAWSVQVPNYGYTF.